This paragraph reports one T cell receptor beta chain. Its antigen remains unknown. MiXCR was run by TCRdb on the 5' RACE reads, yielding one entry per CDR3 protein. Of 700,000 to 1,000,000 distinct CDR3 sequences listed, about 10% were seen once; the top ten hold 0.51%. The CDR3 runs 16 residues. Germline V CDR1 and CDR2: DFQATT, SNEGSKA (reference sequence). The trim removed 5 bases at V and 6 bases at J, leaving 19 bases unmatched. The source of the sample is a study of CD8 T cells in ankylosing spondylitis. Study conclusions and caveats: For ankylosing spondylitis blood, a TCR beta motif of 7 to 9 highly homologous variants appeared characteristic. There was reportedly significant enrichment of clones that were disease-linked in matched ankylosing spondylitis synovial fluid.

The rearrangement uses TRBV20-1 and TRBJ2-7; 7 bases line up with TRBD1. This clonotype originated in a male donor with ankylosing spondylitis. Sequencing was performed on blood, either unsorted or a sorted T cell fraction (not recorded which). The CDR3: CSAFRDRSSLVGEQYF. The CDR3 DNA is TGCAGTGCTTTCCGGGACAGAAGCTCCCTAGTGGGCGAGCAGTACTTC.